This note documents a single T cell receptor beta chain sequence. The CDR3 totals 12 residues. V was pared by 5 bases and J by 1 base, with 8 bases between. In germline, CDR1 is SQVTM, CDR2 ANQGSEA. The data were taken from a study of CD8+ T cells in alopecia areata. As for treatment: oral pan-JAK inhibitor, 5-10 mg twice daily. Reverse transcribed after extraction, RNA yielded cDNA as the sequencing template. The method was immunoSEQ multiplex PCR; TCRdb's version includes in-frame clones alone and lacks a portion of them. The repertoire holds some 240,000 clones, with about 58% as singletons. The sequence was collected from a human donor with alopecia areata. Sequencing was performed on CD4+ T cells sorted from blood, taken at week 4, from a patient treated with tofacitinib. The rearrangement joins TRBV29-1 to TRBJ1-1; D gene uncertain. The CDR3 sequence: CSVLRENTEAFF. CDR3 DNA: TGCAGCGTTCTACGTGAGAACACTGAAGCTTTCTTT.